A selection of T cell receptor beta chains follows, all from one sample in a study of post-analysis software for immune sequencing data. TCRdb redid the calling of the PCR reads with MiXCR, one entry per CDR3 protein. The profile shows 150,000 to 200,000 distinct CDR3 sequences, approximately 30% of them singletons. Sequenced: blood. All receptors come from a girl aged 5-17 years with multiple sclerosis. The CDR3 runs from the conserved cysteine through the conserved F or W.

TRBV25-1	TRBJ2-1	15	CASSQLAGGPNEQFF
TRBV21-1	TRBJ1-1	17	CASSKLRDLGLDTEAFF
TRBV5-1	NA	15	CASSSGTDTRYEQYF
TRBV20-1	TRBJ2-3	16	CSAFSGGAHRTDTQYF
TRBV12-3/TRBV12-4	TRBJ2-3	15	CASSLTGMSTDTQYF
TRBV5-1	TRBJ2-1	14	CASSNRDRAGEQFF
TRBV18	TRBJ1-2	15	CASSPRNQENYGYTF
TRBV19	TRBJ1-2	17	CAGSILHAMPANYGYTF
TRBV3-1	TRBJ2-7	17	CASSQGEWREWVGKQYF
TRBV28	TRBJ2-2	15	CASSSSGSNTGELFF
TRBV20-1	TRBJ1-6	14	CSARVEVNNSPLHF
TRBV4-1	TRBJ1-1	15	CASSQVGGTRTEAFF
TRBV7-9	TRBJ1-2	13	CASSLARDYGYTF
TRBV3-1	TRBJ2-1	13	CASSRDAYNEQFF
TRBV5-1	TRBJ2-7	16	CASSPSVSTGSYEQYF
TRBV4-1	TRBJ2-1	23	CASSRTIMDPGQGAKIVYNEQFF
TRBV6-6	TRBJ1-1	13	CASSSRTEGEAFF
TRBV9	TRBJ2-1	15	CASSVAAGGRYEQFF
TRBV7-9	TRBJ2-1	15	CASSPYQGANNEQFF